Listed here is a single T cell receptor (beta chain). The source of the sample is a study of blood T cell repertoires in COVID-19. Across the whole study: From the United States, Italy and Spain came samples of acute and convalescent COVID-19.

Seattle patients were enrolled while actively infected and followed longitudinally. Methods used by the authors: Reference gene primer amplification gave estimated nucleated cell counts. The repertoire was sequenced with immunoSEQ multiplex PCR; TCRdb's copy has only in-frame clones and lacks some. Clone size and V and J calls were adopted from that table, with D and trimming inferred from the DNA. The repertoire consists of about 260,000 clones, with about 91% occurring once and the leading ten covering approximately 2.5%. J was trimmed by 2 bases and V by 5 bases; bases with no gene match: 15. CDR3 length: 19 amino acids. CDR1 and CDR2 from the germline V gene are SEHNR and FQNEAQ (reference sequence).

This TCR was recovered from a person between 18 and 30 years old with COVID-19, enrolled during active disease. Sequencing was performed on peripheral blood. The chain combines TRBV7-9 with TRBJ2-6, with 7 positions matching TRBD2. The CDR3 DNA is TGTGCCAGCAGCCTAGGTAGCGGACTAGATCCTGCTGGGGCCAACGTCCTGACTTTC. Translating it yields CASSLGSGLDPAGANVLTF.